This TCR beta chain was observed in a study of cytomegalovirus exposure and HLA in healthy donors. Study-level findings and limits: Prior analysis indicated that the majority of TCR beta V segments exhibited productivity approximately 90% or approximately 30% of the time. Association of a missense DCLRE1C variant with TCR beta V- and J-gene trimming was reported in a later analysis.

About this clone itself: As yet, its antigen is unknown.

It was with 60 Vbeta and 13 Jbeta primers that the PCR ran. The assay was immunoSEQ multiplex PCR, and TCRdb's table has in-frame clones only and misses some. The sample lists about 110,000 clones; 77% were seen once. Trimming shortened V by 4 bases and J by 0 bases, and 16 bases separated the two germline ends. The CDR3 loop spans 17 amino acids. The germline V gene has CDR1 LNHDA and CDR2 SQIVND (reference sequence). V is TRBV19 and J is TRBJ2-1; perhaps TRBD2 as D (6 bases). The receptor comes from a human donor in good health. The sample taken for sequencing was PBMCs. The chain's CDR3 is CASSKVYRGTSYNEQFF. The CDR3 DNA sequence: TGTGCCAGTAGTAAGGTATATCGGGGGACCTCCTACAATGAGCAGTTCTTC.